The 12 T cell receptor beta chains listed next were all sequenced from one sample in a study of TIL therapy for anti-PD-1-resistant metastatic lung cancer. Time point reported: pre-treatment sample, taken before nivolumab and TIL therapy. Sequencing used immunoSEQ v3. Libraries were prepared by immunoSEQ multiplex PCR; TCRdb keeps only in-frame clonotypes and omits some of them. The table includes 20,000 to 25,000 clones, about 78% detected once. This material consisted of blood, taken at baseline. These receptors were obtained from a person aged 25-85 years with non-small cell lung cancer.

The rearrangement joins TRBV28 to TRBJ2-5; maybe TRBD2 (6 bases). Germline assignment: CDR1 MDHEN and CDR2 SYDVKM. This CDR3 is built from 14 residues. Trimming shortened V by 3 bases and J by 5 bases, and 13 bases separated the two germline ends. CDR3 region: CASSFAGRKETQYF. In nucleotides, the CDR3 is TGTGCCAGCAGTTTCGCGGGGAGGAAGGAGACCCAGTACTTC.

J is TRBJ1-1 and V is TRBV11-2; D is uncertain. CDR1 is SGHAT and CDR2 is FQNNGV in the germline V gene. The CDR3 is 15 amino acids. Trimming removed 2 bases at V and 1 base at J, with 11 bases between. The CDR3 DNA follows: TGTGCCAGCAGCTTATTAGCGGGGTCGAACACTGAAGCTTTCTTT. It is translated as CASSLLAGSNTEAFF.

The genes are TRBV10-2 and TRBJ2-7; possible D gene TRBD2, 6 bases. This CDR3 comprises 16 residues. Germline values: CDR1 WSHSY, CDR2 SAAADI. V shed 0 bases and J shed 5 bases, with 17 bases lying between them. CDR3 region: CASSESPPGEWNEQYF. CDR3 in DNA: TGCGCCAGCAGTGAGTCCCCTCCGGGAGAATGGAACGAGCAGTACTTC.

This chain joins TRBV19 and TRBJ2-5; TRBD1 aligns across 11 bases. Losses at the gene ends were 3 bases for V and 5 bases for J; bases not matched to a gene: 8. The CDR3 totals 16 residues. CDR1 and CDR2 from the germline V gene are LNHDA and SQIVND (reference sequence). CDR3 region: CASSIRGTGGSETQYF. CDR3 nucleotide sequence: TGTGCCAGTAGTATCCGCGGGACAGGGGGAAGTGAGACCCAGTACTTC.

The chain has TRBV19 and TRBJ1-1, with 8 nucleotides matching TRBD1. Trimming removed 7 bases from V and 6 bases from J; junction bases left unmatched: 7. Germline V CDR1 and CDR2: LNHDA, SQIVND (reference sequence). The CDR3 has 13 amino acids. CDR3 protein: CASIRTGQSEAFF. The CDR3 DNA sequence: TGTGCCAGTATTCGGACAGGGCAGTCTGAAGCTTTCTTT.

This clone was seen only a few times. The chain has TRBV2 and TRBJ1-5, with 8 positions matching TRBD1. Germline-derived CDR1 and CDR2 are SNHLY and FYNNEI. This CDR3 contains 14 residues. With 7 bases clipped from V and 7 bases from J, the junction kept 9 bases outside the gene matches. CDR3 sequence reads: CASTSGQGRQPQHF. The CDR3 DNA sequence: TGTGCCAGCACCTCCGGACAGGGTAGACAGCCCCAGCATTTT.

The chain has TRBV5-1 and TRBJ2-2; TRBD2 matches at 8 bases. The junction had 14 bases not matched to a gene; V was cut back by 0 bases and J by 7 bases. Germline loops: CDR1 SGHRS, CDR2 YFSETQ. This CDR3 is 18 amino acids long. CDR3 protein: CASSLGPRGAGEVGELFF. The CDR3 nucleotides read TGCGCCAGCAGCTTGGGGCCGAGGGGAGCGGGGGAAGTCGGGGAGCTGTTTTTT.

This chain joins TRBV11-2 and TRBJ1-2, with a weak D call TRBD1 (6 bases). CDR3 length: 15 amino acids. V lost 5 bases to trimming and J lost 7 bases, with 20 bases between them. Germline V CDR1 and CDR2: SGHAT, FQNNGV. The CDR3: CASSPRGGMSSGYTF. In DNA form, the CDR3 reads TGTGCCAGCAGCCCTAGAGGGGGGATGAGTAGTGGCTACACCTTC.

The chain recombines TRBV19 with TRBJ1-5; 9 bases align to TRBD1. There are 17 residues in the CDR3. V lost 7 bases, J lost 2 bases, and 12 bases stayed unmatched. CDR1 is LNHDA, CDR2 SQIVND, per germline (reference sequence). In nucleotides, the CDR3 is TGTGCCAGTACCCCGCCGACAGGGGGAGTCGGCAATCAGCCCCAGCATTTT. This encodes CASTPPTGGVGNQPQHF.

This clone was seen only a few times. The V gene is TRBV7-2, the J gene TRBJ2-3; 10 nucleotides align to TRBD2. Germline CDR1 SGHTA, CDR2 FQGNSA. The V segment lost 5 bases and the J segment 5 bases; nucleotides outside the gene matches: 7. The CDR3 totals 15 residues. The CDR3 reads CASSPSGRAEDTQYF. In DNA form, the CDR3 reads TGTGCCAGCAGCCCCAGCGGGAGGGCCGAAGATACGCAGTATTTT.

The chain uses TRBV5-4 and TRBJ2-7, with 8 bases fitting TRBD2. CDR1 and CDR2 (germline): SGHNT, YYREEE (reference sequence). The CDR3 sequence is 14 residues long. Trimming removed 0 bases from V and 3 bases from J; junction bases left unmatched: 2. The DNA of the CDR3 is TGTGCCAGCAGCTTGGCCGGGACTAGCTACGAGCAGTACTTC. This codes for CASSLAGTSYEQYF.

This clone was detected a few times. The chain combines TRBV6-1 with TRBJ1-1, with TRBD1 matching 7 bases. CDR3 length: 15 residues. V was clipped by 0 bases and J by 4 bases; unmatched bases: 5. Looked up from germline, CDR1 is MNHNS and CDR2 is SASEGT. Here the CDR3 DNA reads TGTGCCAGCAGTGAAGCATGGACAGGTGGCACTGAAGCTTTCTTT. Protein: CASSEAWTGGTEAFF.